This T cell receptor (beta chain) was sequenced for a study of cytomegalovirus exposure and HLA in healthy donors. The donors, nominally healthy at sampling, likely had unrecorded immune exposures. The CDR3 has 13 amino acids. Trimming took off 4 bases at V and 5 bases at J, with 9 bases between the two ends. Germline CDR1 reads MNHNY; CDR2 reads SVGAGI (reference sequence). Notes on this clone: Its antigen is unknown.

PCR primers comprised 60 Vbeta and 13 Jbeta primers. Clones were sequenced by immunoSEQ multiplex PCR, and TCRdb holds only the in-frame ones, with some missing. The repertoire holds some 99,000 clones, with around 77% as singletons. Regarding the study as a whole: Donor immune exposure was known only as CMV serostatus.

This receptor was obtained from a female donor in good health and CMV-seronegative. The V and J genes are TRBV6-6 and TRBJ1-5; possibly TRBD1 for D (6 bases). Sequenced material: PBMCs. The CDR3 coding sequence is TGTGCCAGCAGTTCAAGGACAGATCAGCCCCAGCATTTT. It specifies CASSSRTDQPQHF.